These 9 T cell receptor beta chains share one sample of origin, sequenced in a study of CXCR3-negative and CXCR3-positive naive CD8 T cells. Study-level points and caveats: Against CXCR3-negative naive cells, CXCR3-positive naive cells showed more hydrophobic TRB CDR3s.

Libraries were UMI-labeled 5' RACE TRB cDNA. TCRdb re-called the 5' RACE reads, yielding one record per CDR3 amino acid sequence without DNA. Here the sample table reports 120,000 to 150,000 distinct CDR3 sequences. No antigen has been identified for these receptors. The sequenced sample consisted of naive CXCR3+ CD8+ T cells from blood. This sample's subset: CD45RO-CCR7+CD27+CD95- naive CD8+ T cells expressing CXCR3 (TNR3+). These receptors originate from a human donor in good health. Some clones in this sample may be carry-over from other donors' samples.

The V gene is TRBV20-1, the J gene TRBJ2-1; TCRdb designates TRBD2, a call that cannot be tested without DNA. CDR3 size: 16 residues. CDR1 and CDR2 (germline): DFQATT, SNEGSKA (reference sequence). CDR3 sequence reads: CSAQTSGGRDYNEQFF.

This chain joins TRBV20-1 and TRBJ2-1; the TRBD2 assignment by TCRdb is unverifiable without DNA. This CDR3 comprises 17 residues. Germline V CDR1 and CDR2: DFQATT, SNEGSKA (reference sequence). The CDR3 spells CSVSGLAGGKTYNEQFF.

This rearrangement joins TRBV3-1 to TRBJ1-1. This CDR3 region has 15 residues. CDR1 is LGHDT, CDR2 YNNKEL, per germline (reference sequence). CDR3 region: CASISDQGRNTEAFF.

This chain joins TRBV6-2 or TRBV6-3 and TRBJ2-7; TCRdb's D gene call, TRBD2, goes unchecked for lack of DNA. The CDR3 runs to 13 residues. Germline V CDR1 and CDR2: MNHEY, SVGEGT. This chain's CDR3 is CASSYVLASVQYF.

The chain links TRBV6-5 to TRBJ2-7; the TRBD2 assignment by TCRdb is unverifiable without DNA. Germline V gene data show CDR1 as MNHEY and CDR2 as SVGAGI. This CDR3 spans 13 amino acids. CDR3 residues: CASQGPYSYEQYF.

The J gene is TRBJ2-7, the V gene TRBV7-9; TCRdb gives TRBD1 as the D gene, but with no DNA this cannot be confirmed. This CDR3 comprises 16 residues. Germline CDR1 SEHNR, CDR2 FQNEAQ (reference sequence). CDR3 protein: CASSLGLGGSLYEQYF.

The chain combines TRBV15 with TRBJ2-1; TCRdb gives TRBD2 as the D gene, but with no DNA this cannot be confirmed. The CDR3 contains 14 residues. Germline V gene lookup returns CDR1 LNHNV and CDR2 YYDKDF (reference sequence). The CDR3 is CATDLAGDYNEQFF.

V gene TRBV18 combines with J gene TRBJ1-2. Germline CDR1 and CDR2: KGHSH and LQKENI. The CDR3 is 15 amino acids. The CDR3 loop is CASSQYREDRYGYTF.

This CDR3 reads CASKAISSYNEQFF. The chain employs TRBV5-6 and TRBJ2-1. Looked up from germline, CDR1 is SGHDT and CDR2 is YYEEEE. The CDR3 extends over 14 amino acids.